A single sample gave rise to the 8 T cell receptor beta chains below, sequenced in a study of cytomegalovirus exposure and HLA in healthy donors. The PCR ran on 60 Vbeta and 13 Jbeta primers. The repertoire was sequenced with immunoSEQ multiplex PCR; TCRdb's copy has only in-frame clones and lacks some. The table has around 100,000 clones, around three quarters seen once. The sequenced sample was PBMCs. The source is a woman in her 30s in good health and CMV-seronegative.

V and J are TRBV7-3 and TRBJ1-6; a weak D match, TRBD1 (5 bases). Between the trimmed V and J ends, which lost 5 bases and 9 bases, there was a span of 14 bases. Germline CDR1 reads SGHTA; CDR2 reads FQGTGA. This CDR3 has 14 residues. The CDR3 region has the DNA TGTGCCAGCAGCCTCTCGGGGGTGGGTTCACCCCTCCACTTT. Its protein is CASSLSGVGSPLHF.

The chain has TRBV4-1 and TRBJ2-1; the D gene is possibly TRBD1 (5 bases). The CDR3 covers 16 residues. V lost 1 base, J lost 7 bases, and 17 bases lay in between. Looked up from germline, CDR1 is MGHRA and CDR2 is YSYEKL. The CDR3 sequence: CASSQGVVGVRNEQFF. The DNA for the CDR3 is TGCGCCAGCAGCCAAGGGGTAGTAGGGGTTCGGAATGAGCAGTTCTTC.

The CDR3 region has the DNA TGTGCCAGCAGCTTCAGTCCCCTCGGGAGCACTGAAGCTTTCTTT. This codes for CASSFSPLGSTEAFF. The chain carries TRBV11-2 and TRBJ1-1; D not resolved. The CDR3 sequence is 15 residues long. The germline V gene encodes CDR1 SGHAT and CDR2 FQNNGV. Trimming took off 3 bases at V and 4 bases at J, with 15 bases between the two ends.

The V gene is TRBV4-2, the J gene TRBJ2-1; the D gene is possibly TRBD2 (6 bases). From germline, CDR1 is LGHNA and CDR2 YNFKEQ. CDR3 length: 16 amino acids. Trimming left V 1 base short and J 6 bases short, with 16 bases between. The CDR3, as DNA: TGTGCCAGCAGCCAAGTCGGGGGTCTGGTTTCCAATGAGCAGTTCTTC. Translating gives CASSQVGGLVSNEQFF.

This clone was observed once. The rearrangement links TRBV29-1 to TRBJ2-1, with TRBD2 matching over 9 bases. The germline V gene has CDR1 SQVTM and CDR2 ANQGSEA. With V trimmed by 7 bases and J by 4 bases, 5 bases remained unmatched. The CDR3 contains 13 residues. For the CDR3, the DNA is TGCAGCGGCGGACTAGCGTCTTACAATGAGCAGTTCTTC. Translated, it gives CSGGLASYNEQFF.

This chain links TRBV7-6 with TRBJ1-5; 9 nucleotides align to TRBD1. The CDR3 extends over 14 amino acids. J was trimmed by 9 bases and V by 3 bases; bases with no gene match: 6. Germline CDR1 is SGHVS and CDR2 is FNYEAQ. The DNA of the CDR3 is TGTGCCAGCAGCTTGGGACAGGGTGTAGGGCCCCAGCATTTT. Protein: CASSLGQGVGPQHF.

This rearrangement joins TRBV7-8 to TRBJ2-1; 9 positions agree with TRBD2. CDR3 size: 18 residues. The V segment lost 1 base and the J segment 8 bases; nucleotides outside the gene matches: 15. Germline CDR1 and CDR2: SGHVS and FQNEAQ. CDR3 protein: CASSLVTSGWGSVDEQFF. CDR3 coding DNA: TGTGCCAGCAGCTTAGTCACTAGCGGGTGGGGGAGTGTGGATGAGCAGTTCTTC.

Only a few counts were recorded for this clone. The chain recombines TRBV6-5 with TRBJ2-4, with D possibly matching TRBD1 (5 bases). Germline assignment: CDR1 MNHEY and CDR2 SVGAGI. There are 14 residues in the CDR3. Trimming shortened V by 4 bases and J by 7 bases, and 14 bases separated the two germline ends. The CDR3 sequence is CASSSTGFPNIQYF. The CDR3 bases are TGTGCCAGCAGTTCTACAGGATTCCCGAACATTCAGTACTTC.